This T cell receptor (beta chain) was profiled in a study of blood T cells in healthy people across ages (dated by TCRdb to about 2015). The study in broad terms: In model experiments, template switching captured about one uniquely barcoded TCR beta cDNA molecule for every two T cells. The study analyzed two additional independent replicas of 1 million unique cDNA reads from the same blood draw for two donors, one aged 18 to 29 and one aged 80 or older. The donors were divided into four age groups: young (average approximately 17 years), middle-aged (approximately 42), aged (about 56) and long-lived (82). Using deep sequencing normalized with unique cDNA molecular identifiers, the study measured how TCR beta repertoire diversity changes with age.

Broader findings and caveats from the paper: As age increased, observed TCR beta diversity per million T cells dropped in a roughly linear way, and a significant reduction was already evident by age about 40. Compared with the aged group, more naive CD4+ T cells, fewer expanded clones and increased TCR diversity were shown by the long-lived group, suggesting age selection. Bulk unsorted PBMC profiling prevented conclusive comparison of naive and antigen-experienced compartments. The percentage of naive T cells measured by flow cytometry correlated strongly with observed TCR beta diversity. Estimates of total diversity based on one million sequenced T cells were considered lower bounds and underestimates. The CMV infection status of donors was not known, potentially confounding age-related changes in expanded clonotypes.

Receptor amplification or capture employed 5' RACE. Sequencing was performed on an Illumina HiSeq 2500. A second roughly 7 to 12 cycle PCR used a sample-barcoded 5' primer and a J-beta primer mix. A template-switch 5' adaptor carrying 12 random nucleotides introduced a unique molecular identifier onto each TCR beta cDNA molecule. Each sample yielded at least 2.5 million CDR3-containing paired-end reads. First-strand cDNA was synthesized from all RNA with the Mint cDNA synthesis kit, primed by a TRBC-specific oligonucleotide. After uracil-DNA glycosylase treatment, a first 18-cycle PCR used universal primers M1SS and BC2_uni_R on all cDNA. Per the authors' processing: For normalization, 1 million high-quality reads were randomly selected from each sample, with every read carrying a distinct molecular identifier. Instead of being binned into consensus sequences, reads with shared molecular identifiers were discarded. MiTCR, with a Q25 quality threshold and the strictest error-elimination algorithm, was used for CDR3 identification, clonotype clustering and error correction. A nonparametric unseen species model with Euler transformation was used to estimate lower-bound total TCR beta diversity. TCRdb redid the processing of the public reads, applying fastp at Q25 and MiXCR, and retained in-frame beta chains. Under each unique CDR3 protein, matching rows form one entry showing the most common genes and DNA. These V and J calls originate from TCRdb's pipeline instead of the authors' own analysis. The sample includes over 450,000 distinct CDR3 sequences, with more than 20% observed a single time. Of the sample, roughly 10% falls within the top ten clones.

As regards this clonotype: The target of this receptor is not known. The record has no base qualities; no much larger clone is one base away.

In the germline V gene, CDR1 corresponds to SQVTM and CDR2 to ANQGSEA. For this chain, trimming is 7 bases at the V end and 4 bases at the J end, and the number of junction bases without a gene match is 4. The CDR3, from cysteine to phenylalanine, totals 11 residues. The read is trimmed to its CDR3 DNA, 33 bases read in frame from base 1. Systemically healthy Caucasian individuals from Russia, around 39 in total and aged roughly 6 to 100 years, were included as donors. Each donor gave ten milliliters of peripheral blood, collected into EDTA-treated Vacutainer tubes. Ficoll-Paque density-gradient centrifugation was used to isolate PBMCs, with at least 7 million per sample. Total RNA, at least 6 micrograms per sample, was extracted from PBMCs with Trizol reagent. For every donor, flow cytometry on a PBMC aliquot measured the percentage of naive CD45RAhigh/CD27high T cells. The same data also went into a second study, on T cells of mothers and their children. The second source states: The donors were nine systemically healthy Caucasian individuals, made up of three mothers and their six children. cDNA synthesis consumed the entire amount of extracted RNA, loaded at about 1.5 ug RNA in each 15 ul reaction. Sample barcodes and 2-4 random nucleotides were added via the M1S primer in the second PCR. Each mother yielded over 9.5 million TCR beta CDR3 reads and each child a few million reads. Thymic selection shapes the output of TCR recombination in a similar way in related and unrelated pairs, and inherited differences have a minor effect. Normalized repertoire overlap was always found to be slightly, but never significantly, higher in related mother-child pairs than in unrelated mother-child pairs. Persistent microchimeric T cell clones were not detected, at a sensitivity of 95 to 100 clones per million clonotypes. In the study, deep NGS was used to compare the TCR beta repertoires of mothers and children, and features distinguishing related mother-child pairs from unrelated individuals were sought. The mean age was around 40 +/- 4 years for the mothers and approximately 11 +/- 4 years for the children. After adapter ligation was performed with NEBNext reagents, the libraries were sequenced on an Illumina HiSeq 2000 with 100+100 nt paired-end reads. To avoid cross-contamination, the mother libraries and the child libraries were prepared a month apart and sequenced in separate runs. For each donor, somewhere between roughly 450,000 and 2,100,000 distinct TCR beta clonotypes were identified. Naive TCR beta clonotypes were estimated from low-frequency clonotypes matched to each donor's FACS-determined naive share, without sorting.

The clonotype originates from a boy aged 5-17 years in good health. The material sequenced was blood. The chain employs TRBV29-1 and TRBJ2-7; 7 central bases correspond to TRBD1. CDR3 reads: CSAGTVYEQYF. Read as DNA, the sequence is TGCAGCGCCGGGACAGTGTACGAGCAGTACTTC.